This T cell receptor beta chain comes out of a study of regulatory and conventional T cells in RAG deficiency. Findings of the study overall: In Omenn syndrome, Treg and Tconv repertoires overlapped >85%. In Omenn syndrome, sorted "Tregs" may be peripherally activated cells. Shannon entropy was markedly lower and Simpson indices higher in RAG-deficient patients than control T-cell subsets.

Conventional CD4+ T cells were sorted from blood as CD25-low CD127-high cells. With regard to this clone: Its antigen remains unidentified.

Sequencing was performed with immunoSEQ multiplex PCR; in TCRdb, only in-frame clones are kept and a portion is missing. The sample has 30,000 to 40,000 clones, about 80% seen once. These data were also filed under a second study, of regulatory T cells. As that report states: Primers: 52 TRBV forward and 13 TRBJ reverse. Regulatory T cells showed the strongest V-J pair restriction and V/J gene skewing among patient repertoires.

The clonotype was recovered from a human donor in good health. Input material: CD4+ effector T cells sorted from blood.

The CDR3 DNA is TGTGCCACCGAGACAGGGTTTGGTAGCTACACCTTC. Translation gives CATETGFGSYTF. The chain carries TRBV28 and TRBJ1-2; 7 nucleotides match TRBD1. Trimming took 10 bases from V and 9 from J; bases not matched to a gene: 11. The CDR3 consists of 12 residues. The germline V gene encodes CDR1 MDHEN and CDR2 SYDVKM.